This entry concerns a single T cell receptor beta chain. The authors ran a second PCR of about 6 to 11 cycles using a sample-barcoded 5' primer and a J-beta primer mix. A single record per CDR3 protein comes from TCRdb applying MiXCR to the 5' RACE reads. The profile covers hundreds of thousands of distinct CDR3 sequences, with roughly 32% appearing a single time and roughly 15% taken by the ten largest. This record comes from a study of blood T cells in healthy people across ages. The germline V gene encodes CDR1 LGHNT and CDR2 FRNRAP. CDR3 length: 13 residues. Trimming cost V 2 bases and J 8 bases, with 10 bases left between them.

Sample: blood. V usage is TRBV12-5 and J usage is TRBJ2-1; D gene ambiguous. The receptor's source is a woman of 80 years or more in good health. The CDR3 DNA reads as TGTGCTAGTGGTTTGAACTTTGGGGATGAGCAGTTCTTC. Encoded protein: CASGLNFGDEQFF.